This T cell receptor (beta chain) appears in the sequencing data of a study of blood T cell repertoires in COVID-19. Study-wide background: PBMCs, B-cell-depleted T cells, or T cells provided the cDNA or gDNA that made up the material.

Original analysis: Nucleated cell number was recorded as an estimate derived from reference gene primer amplification. The data were produced by immunoSEQ multiplex PCR, yet TCRdb's version contains in-frame clones alone and is incomplete. From that table come the V and J calls and clone size; the DNA was used to work out D and trimming. Of 250,000 or so clones listed, around 90% are singletons. In Seattle, patients joined the study during active infection and were tracked longitudinally. Trimming cost V 2 bases and J 7 bases; bases outside gene matches: 15. This CDR3 contains 17 residues. CDR1 and CDR2 from the germline V gene are MNHEY and SVGEGT.

The receptor was derived from a woman aged 60-75 years with COVID-19, enrolled during active disease. The rearrangement joins TRBV6-2 or TRBV6-3 to TRBJ1-1; 8 nucleotides line up with TRBD1. Input material: peripheral blood. CDR3 DNA: TGTGCCAGCAGTTACCTCGGTTGGGGACAGGAACCGATTGAAGCTTTCTTT. This sequence encodes CASSYLGWGQEPIEAFF.